These T cell receptor beta chains were read from a single sample in a study of T cell responses to AZD1222 COVID-19 vaccine. TCRdb's copy holds only in-frame clones and misses some; the assay was immunoSEQ multiplex PCR. The repertoire includes 70,000 to 95,000 clones, approximately 87% of them detected once, and about 1.3% sits in the top ten. Sequenced material: peripheral blood, taken 28 days after the second AZD1222 dose. These receptor sequences come from an adult who received the AZD1222 COVID-19 vaccine. The CDR3 runs from the conserved cysteine through the conserved F or W. A D gene is named only where the DNA matches it firmly. The size field is filled for only some rows; it gives once, few, many or a size class.

J gene	V gene	clone size	D gene	CDR3 DNA	CDR3 protein
TRBJ1-1	TRBV5-1	NA	NA	TGCGCCAGCAGCTTGGCCGAGGCAGGACCGAACACTGAAGCTTTCTTT	CASSLAEAGPNTEAFF
TRBJ2-3	TRBV28	NA	TRBD2	TGTGCCAGCGGCCGCGGGGGGTGGAGTACAGATACGCAGTATTTT	CASGRGGWSTDTQYF
TRBJ1-1	TRBV2	NA	NA	TGTGCCAGCATTCTAGAGTGGGAAGCTTTCTTT	CASILEWEAFF
TRBJ2-1	TRBV5-4	once	TRBD2	TGTGCCAGCACCTCTGCGGCGGGGGTCCCCAAGCAGTTCTTC	CASTSAAGVPKQFF
TRBJ1-6	TRBV6-5	NA	TRBD1	TGTGCCAGCAGGGACGGGACAGGGTCGACACCCCTCCACTTT	CASRDGTGSTPLHF
TRBJ2-2	TRBV24-1	once	TRBD1	TGTGCCACCAGTGTCGGGACAGGGGGCATCGGGGAGCTGTTTTTT	CATSVGTGGIGELFF
TRBJ1-1	TRBV13	NA	NA	TGTGCCAGCAGCCCCGGGGATTTGAGAGCTTTCTTT	CASSPGDLRAFF
TRBJ1-4	TRBV19	NA	NA	TGTGCCAGTAGTATAGATGGGACTAATGAAAAACTGTTTTTT	CASSIDGTNEKLFF
TRBJ2-5	TRBV19	NA	NA	TGTGCCACGTCACCTCTCAGAGATTCGGGGACCCAGTACTTC	CATSPLRDSGTQYF
TRBJ2-2	TRBV7-9	NA	NA	TGTGCCAGCAGCCCACAGGAGGACGGGGAGCTGTTTTTT	CASSPQEDGELFF
TRBJ1-1	TRBV4-1	NA	TRBD1	TGCGCCAGCGGGAACAGGGGGAACACTGAAGCTTTCTTT	CASGNRGNTEAFF
TRBJ2-3	TRBV5-1	NA	TRBD2	TGCGCCAGCAGCTTGGCTAGCGGCAGCACAGATACGCAGTATTTT	CASSLASGSTDTQYF
TRBJ2-7	TRBV7-6	NA	TRBD1	TGTGCCAGCAGCGGGACAGGCCCTACCTACGAGCAGTACTTC	CASSGTGPTYEQYF
TRBJ2-1	TRBV21-1	NA	NA	TGTGCCAGCAGCAAAGGGGCTAGCGGGGGTACGAGCTCCTACAATGAGCAGTTCTTC	CASSKGASGGTSSYNEQFF
TRBJ2-2	TRBV5-6	NA	NA	TGTGCCAGCAATATCCTCCGGGACACCGGGGAGCTGTTTTTT	CASNILRDTGELFF
TRBJ1-2	TRBV24-1	NA	NA	TGTGCCACCAGTGAAGGCCCGATTAACTATGGCTACACCTTC	CATSEGPINYGYTF
TRBJ2-3	TRBV7-2	NA	TRBD2	TGTGCCAGCAGCCCACCCCGGACTAGCGGGGACACCCGCACAGATACGCAGTATTTT	CASSPPRTSGDTRTDTQYF
TRBJ2-7	TRBV30	once	TRBD1	TGTGCCTGGAGTGGGGGACAGGGGTACGAGCAGTACTTC	CAWSGGQGYEQYF
TRBJ2-5	TRBV27	NA	TRBD1	TGTGCCAGCAGCGGGGACAGGGGACGGACCCAGTACTTC	CASSGDRGRTQYF
TRBJ2-1	TRBV5-1	NA	NA	TGCGCCAGCAGCGTTACCTACAATGAGCAGTTCTTC	CASSVTYNEQFF
TRBJ2-7	TRBV30	NA	NA	TGTGCCTGGGGGCCGGGACGGCGGGATGAGCAGTACTTC	CAWGPGRRDEQYF
TRBJ2-2	TRBV28	NA	TRBD1	TGTGCCAGCAGTGTGGGACAGTTAGCCGGGGAGCTGTTTTTT	CASSVGQLAGELFF
TRBJ1-2	TRBV14	few	NA	TGTGCCAGCAGCGCAGCTAACTATGGCTACACCTTC	CASSAANYGYTF
TRBJ2-3	TRBV10-3	NA	TRBD2	TGTGCCATCAGTGAGTCTGGGCGGGGGGGCTCAGATACGCAGTATTTT	CAISESGRGGSDTQYF
TRBJ1-1	TRBV6-1	NA	NA	TGTGCCAGCAGTGAAAGGACTGCCGCTGAAGCTTTCTTT	CASSERTAAEAFF
TRBJ2-2	TRBV5-1	NA	TRBD1	TGCGCCAGCAGCGGGACAGGGGCCACCGGGGAGCTGTTTTTT	CASSGTGATGELFF
TRBJ1-2	TRBV28	NA	TRBD1	TGTGCCAGCAGCCAGACAGGGAAAGCTAACTATGGCTACACCTTC	CASSQTGKANYGYTF
TRBJ2-2	TRBV6-5	NA	NA	TGTGCCAGCACCCTTGGGGGGCAGGGGAAGGAGCTGTTTTTT	CASTLGGQGKELFF
TRBJ1-5	TRBV18	NA	NA	TGTGCCAGCTCACCAACGGGGGCCAAAGATCAGCCCCAGCATTTT	CASSPTGAKDQPQHF
TRBJ1-6	TRBV5-1	few	NA	TGCGCCAGCAGCTTAAACAGGGATTCACCCCTCCACTTT	CASSLNRDSPLHF
TRBJ2-7	TRBV12-3/TRBV12-4	NA	NA	TGTGCCAGCAGTCCCAACAACATCTACGAGCAGTACTTC	CASSPNNIYEQYF
TRBJ1-1	TRBV12-5	few	NA	TGTGCTAGTGGTTTGGGCAGGAACACTGAAGCTTTCTTT	CASGLGRNTEAFF
TRBJ2-2	TRBV12-3/TRBV12-4	NA	NA	TGTGCCAGCAACCTAGTCCTCGGGGAGCTGTTTTTT	CASNLVLGELFF
TRBJ2-7	TRBV9	NA	NA	TGTGCCAGCAGCGTAGCGGCAGGCGACGACTACGAGCAGTACTTC	CASSVAAGDDYEQYF
TRBJ2-5	TRBV24-1	NA	NA	TGTGCCACCAGTGCAGGGGGGTCGGAGACCCAGTACTTC	CATSAGGSETQYF
TRBJ2-7	TRBV7-2	once	NA	TGTGCCAGCAGACAACAGGGATCCTTGGACGAGCAGTACTTC	CASRQQGSLDEQYF
TRBJ1-4	TRBV14	NA	TRBD1	TGTGCCAGCAGCCGGGCAGGGGGAATGGGTGAAAAACTGTTTTTT	CASSRAGGMGEKLFF
TRBJ1-1	TRBV11-1	NA	TRBD1	TGTGCCAGCAGTTCCTCCGTTGACAGGGGCACTGAAGCTTTCTTT	CASSSSVDRGTEAFF
TRBJ2-2	TRBV5-1	NA	TRBD1	TGCGCCAGCAGCTTGGAGGGACAGGGCACCGGGGAGCTGTTTTTT	CASSLEGQGTGELFF
TRBJ2-1	TRBV12-3/TRBV12-4	NA	NA	TGTGCCAGCAGTTTAGGACAGTCCAATGAGCAGTTCTTC	CASSLGQSNEQFF
TRBJ2-3	TRBV7-3	NA	NA	TGTGCCAACTCTAACAGGGGAGGTGAGGGCACAGATACGCAGTATTTT	CANSNRGGEGTDTQYF
TRBJ1-4	TRBV6-5	NA	NA	TGTGCCAGCAGGGCCCTGCGGGGGTGGGGTGAAAAACTGTTTTTT	CASRALRGWGEKLFF
TRBJ2-7	TRBV6-6	NA	TRBD2	TGTGCCAGCAGTTACGACCCGGCCCCAGGGAGGGGCGAGCAGTACTTC	CASSYDPAPGRGEQYF
TRBJ2-3	TRBV27	NA	NA	TGTGCCAGCAGTCCCCGGATACTAGATACGCAGTATTTT	CASSPRILDTQYF
TRBJ1-6	TRBV9	NA	NA	TGTGCCAGCAGCGACGACGCAAATTCACCCCTCCACTTT	CASSDDANSPLHF
TRBJ2-1	TRBV4-2	NA	TRBD2	TGTGCCAGCAGCCAGGGGGGGGTCAATGAGCAGTTCTTC	CASSQGGVNEQFF
TRBJ2-2	TRBV3-1/TRBV3-2	NA	TRBD2	TGTGCCAGCAACGGGAGGGTGGACACCGGGGAGCTGTTTTTT	CASNGRVDTGELFF
TRBJ2-2	TRBV10-3	NA	NA	TGTGCCATCAGTGACTCCAGGGGATCGGGCACCGGGGAGCTGTTTTTT	CAISDSRGSGTGELFF
TRBJ2-5	TRBV28	NA	TRBD2	TGTGCCAGCAGTTTATCTGTAGCGGGGGGGCGGGAGACCCAGTACTTC	CASSLSVAGGRETQYF
TRBJ1-1	TRBV6-2/TRBV6-3	NA	NA	TGTGCCAGCAGTTGGGCCCCCGGGAACACTGAAGCTTTCTTT	CASSWAPGNTEAFF
TRBJ1-6	TRBV5-1	NA	TRBD1	TGCGCCAGCAGCTTGGACGTTTTAAGGGGCGGACAGGGAAGGAGTTCACCCCTCCACTTT	CASSLDVLRGGQGRSSPLHF
TRBJ1-5	TRBV3-1/TRBV3-2	NA	TRBD1	TGTGCCAGCAGCCCACAGGGGTCCAATCAGCCCCAGCATTTT	CASSPQGSNQPQHF
TRBJ1-6	TRBV30	NA	NA	TGTGCCTGGGAGGGACCGGATAATTCACCCCTCCACTTT	CAWEGPDNSPLHF